The entry below gives a single T cell receptor (beta chain) sequence along with its context. There is no known antigen for this receptor. No quality values exist for individual bases; no much larger clone is one base distant. The immunoSEQ Assay, a bias-controlled multiplex PCR, was used to amplify TCRbeta CDR3 regions from genomic DNA. The authors' pipeline ran thus. The number of nucleated cells in each sample was estimated from the amplification of reference gene primers within the assay. Sequence reads were collapsed and filtered to measure the absolute abundance of every unique TCRbeta CDR3 rearrangement. For each sample, productive Simpson clonality was calculated as the square root of Simpson's diversity index across productive rearrangements. Held by TCRdb, this immuneACCESS table contains in-frame sequences only and omits some clones. Under half of the omission traces to an unresolved V gene where checked; the cause of the rest is unknown. That table furnishes V, J and clone size, whereas the DNA furnished D and trimming. The sample has about 400,000 clones on record, just under 90% of them singletons. The ten largest clones add up to 1.5% to 2% of the sample.

The CDR3 measures 14 amino acids from cysteine to phenylalanine. The only DNA kept is the CDR3, 42 bases in frame from the first base. CDR1 and CDR2, looked up from the germline V gene, are KGHDR and SFDVKD. Trimming accounts for 6 bases at V and 0 bases at J, while the number of junction bases matched to no gene is 4. Enrolling through a virtual design, the prospective study's participants ranged in age from roughly 18 to 95 years and lived across roughly 23 United States geographic areas. To assign participants to cohorts, the prospective study relied on clinical history that participants themselves reported in a screening survey and a study questionnaire. For ImmuneRACE Cohort 3, a participant was defined as recovered based on two consecutive negative NP/OP PCR tests, clearance by a healthcare professional, or resolution of symptoms. Each participant in the prospective study had whole blood, serum and a nasopharyngeal or oropharyngeal swab collected by mobile phlebotomists. Prospective study participants could optionally give additional blood draws and questionnaires over an approximately two-month period. Before DNA extraction, prospective study blood samples were shipped either frozen or at room temperature.

The source of the sample is a study of blood T cell repertoires in COVID-19 (dated by TCRdb to about 2020). As for the study more broadly: Samples covering the acute and convalescent phases of COVID-19 were provided by collaborators in the United States, Italy and Spain. Subjects who had been exposed to COVID-19, were actively infected with it, or had recovered from it provided the deeply sampled blood TCRbeta repertoires that made up the dataset. Samples were obtained from the ongoing ImmuneRACE study (first 160 participants) and from over 1,000 subjects provided by 6 global collaborators. HLA class I and class II types, where available, came from metadata supplied by the sample provider rather than from assay-based typing. The prospective study material was composed of cDNA or gDNA derived from T cells, B-cell-depleted T cells, or PBMCs. A freely available public database, intended as a resource for researchers studying the immune response to SARS-CoV-2, is where the repertoires were released. The sample metadata nearly always contained a de-identified subject ID, COVID-19 status, age in years and sex.

Paper-wide results and their limitations: How much clinical and demographic metadata was included differed by source and by participant, and the metadata was provided uncurated.

Sequencing used PBMCs or T cells enriched from blood (not recorded which). The sequence was collected from a woman aged 25 to 39 who had recovered from COVID-19. The V gene is TRBV24-1 and the J gene is TRBJ2-7; TRBD1 matches 7 bases in the middle. The sequenced DNA: TGTGCCACCAGTCGCGCAGGGGGCTCCTACGAGCAGTACTTC. Its protein is CATSRAGGSYEQYF.